This is a list of T cell receptor beta chains from one sample in a study of blood T cell repertoires in COVID-19. Data came from immunoSEQ multiplex PCR; TCRdb stores just in-frame clones and leaves some out. Of some 250,000 clones detected, approximately 90% appear once; the ten largest clones hold more than 0.95%. The sequenced material came from peripheral blood. The receptors shown here come from a woman between 35 and 50 years old who had recovered from COVID-19. Both conserved end residues are part of each CDR3. D genes are given only for firm matches. A row's size may be missing; if present it is once, few, many or a size class.

TRBJ2-5,.,TRBV18,.,CASSPSETQYF,TGTGCCAGCTCACCCTCGGAGACCCAGTACTTC
TRBJ1-2,once,TRBV6-2/TRBV6-3,TRBD1,CASSYPGTVRPYGYTF,TGTGCCAGCAGTTACCCCGGGACAGTCCGGCCCTATGGCTACACCTTC
TRBJ1-1,.,TRBV7-6,.,CASSPLGVTRGTEAFF,TGTGCCAGCAGCCCTCTAGGTGTTACACGGGGTACTGAAGCTTTCTTT
TRBJ2-5,.,TRBV7-9,.,CASSSVGLQETQYF,TGTGCCAGCAGCTCAGTGGGACTTCAAGAGACCCAGTACTTC
TRBJ2-5,.,TRBV24-1,TRBD1,CATSPGQGIQETQYF,TGTGCCACCAGCCCGGGACAGGGAATACAAGAGACCCAGTACTTC
TRBJ2-1,once,TRBV18,TRBD1,CASSPGTGDRGEQFF,TGTGCCAGCTCACCAGGGACAGGGGATAGGGGTGAGCAGTTCTTC
TRBJ2-7,once,TRBV6-1,.,CASSEPAGARPFYEQYF,TGTGCCAGCAGTGAACCGGCGGGGGCGCGCCCCTTCTACGAGCAGTACTTC
TRBJ1-1,.,TRBV7-6,TRBD1,CASSPRDRRREAFF,TGTGCCAGCAGCCCCCGGGACAGGCGAAGGGAAGCTTTCTTT
TRBJ2-7,.,TRBV5-1,.,CASSLASPSNEQYF,TGCGCCAGCAGCCTGGCGAGTCCTTCCAACGAGCAGTACTTC
TRBJ2-2,few,TRBV6-2/TRBV6-3,TRBD2,CASSYRGLARTGELFF,TGTGCCAGCAGTTACCGGGGACTAGCGAGGACCGGGGAGCTGTTTTTT
TRBJ2-1,.,TRBV9,.,CASSVGGNLDNEQFF,TGTGCCAGCAGCGTGGGCGGGAACCTTGACAATGAGCAGTTCTTC
TRBJ2-3,once,TRBV7-2,TRBD2,CASSPRGRGHTDTQYF,TGTGCCAGCAGCCCCCGCGGGAGGGGGCACACAGATACGCAGTATTTT
TRBJ2-1,.,TRBV19,.,CASEADYNEQFF,TGTGCCAGTGAAGCGGACTACAATGAGCAGTTCTTC
TRBJ1-1,.,TRBV7-9,TRBD1,CASSRGQGDTEAFF,TGTGCCAGCAGCCGCGGACAGGGGGACACTGAAGCTTTCTTT
TRBJ2-1,.,TRBV28,.,CASRTLGWASYNEQFF,TGTGCCAGCAGGACCCTTGGGTGGGCGTCCTACAATGAGCAGTTCTTC
TRBJ2-1,.,TRBV27,TRBD1,CASSFQDRGRGDNEQFF,TGTGCCAGCAGTTTCCAGGACAGGGGGCGCGGGGACAATGAGCAGTTCTTC
TRBJ2-7,.,TRBV15,TRBD1,CATSRAAGTGYEQYF,TGTGCCACCAGCAGAGCGGCCGGGACAGGGTACGAGCAGTACTTC
TRBJ1-5,.,TRBV30,.,CAWSQGAGGNQPQHF,TGTGCCTGGAGCCAAGGGGCAGGGGGCAATCAGCCCCAGCATTTT
TRBJ1-2,.,TRBV25-1,.,CASSEWGDPGYTF,TGTGCCAGCAGTGAGTGGGGGGATCCTGGCTACACCTTC
TRBJ1-5,.,TRBV7-2,.,CASSLGVRQPNQPQHF,TGTGCCAGCAGCTTAGGCGTCAGACAACCAAATCAGCCCCAGCATTTT
TRBJ2-4,.,TRBV21-1,.,CATPPGTGVAKNIQYF,TGTGCCACCCCCCCCGGGACAGGGGTAGCCAAAAACATTCAGTACTTC
TRBJ1-4,.,TRBV23-1,.,CASSPNPHLAEATNEKLFF,TGCGCCAGCAGTCCTAACCCCCATTTGGCGGAGGCAACTAATGAAAAACTGTTTTTT
TRBJ2-1,once,TRBV19,TRBD2,CASLPQGASGSSGEQFF,TGTGCCAGTCTCCCCCAAGGGGCTAGCGGGAGCTCTGGGGAGCAGTTCTTC
TRBJ2-7,.,TRBV18,TRBD1,CASRPGTGRTSAGGSYEQYF,TGTGCCAGCCGTCCCGGGACAGGGAGGACTTCGGCGGGCGGCTCCTACGAGCAGTACTTC
TRBJ1-4,.,TRBV13,TRBD1,CASSPGGQGLNEKLFF,TGTGCCAGCAGCCCAGGGGGACAGGGGCTTAATGAAAAACTGTTTTTT
TRBJ1-2,once,TRBV4-1,TRBD1,CASSQDPGQGNGYTF,TGCGCCAGCAGCCAAGATCCCGGACAGGGCAATGGCTACACCTTC
TRBJ2-1,.,TRBV30,TRBD2,CAWSALAGGPYNEQFF,TGTGCCTGGAGTGCCCTAGCGGGAGGCCCCTACAATGAGCAGTTCTTC
TRBJ1-6,.,TRBV5-4,.,CASSFGVTGSSPLHF,TGTGCCAGCAGCTTTGGGGTCACAGGGAGCTCACCCCTCCACTTT
TRBJ1-2,.,TRBV4-1,TRBD1,CASSQPDRDGYTF,TGCGCCAGCAGCCAACCGGACAGGGATGGCTACACCTTC
TRBJ2-5,.,TRBV19,TRBD2,CASSIGPSGGQETQYF,TGTGCCAGTAGTATAGGGCCTAGCGGGGGCCAAGAGACCCAGTACTTC
TRBJ1-5,.,TRBV9,.,CASSQGYSNQPQHF,TGTGCCAGCAGCCAGGGGTATAGCAATCAGCCCCAGCATTTT
TRBJ1-1,.,TRBV5-1,.,CASSLGPGRQLNTEAFF,TGCGCCAGCAGCTTGGGCCCCGGGAGGCAGCTGAACACTGAAGCTTTCTTT
TRBJ1-2,.,TRBV7-2,.,CASSLGLYGYTF,TGTGCCAGCAGCTTAGGTCTCTATGGCTACACCTTC
TRBJ2-1,few,TRBV30,TRBD2,CAWRSVAGVRTQFF,TGTGCCTGGAGGTCGGTAGCGGGAGTTCGGACGCAGTTCTTC
TRBJ2-3,.,TRBV30,.,CAWSVQPLSTDTQYF,TGTGCCTGGAGTGTACAGCCTCTCAGCACAGATACGCAGTATTTT
TRBJ1-6,.,TRBV7-8,TRBD1,CASSLAQQQGAGAPLHF,TGTGCCAGCAGCTTAGCGCAACAACAGGGGGCAGGAGCACCCCTCCACTTT
TRBJ1-5,.,TRBV4-1,TRBD1,CASSQEGVQGVAQHF,TGCGCCAGCAGCCAAGAGGGGGTCCAGGGGGTCGCCCAGCATTTT
TRBJ2-1,once,TRBV6-5,.,CASSYSKGADEQFF,TGTGCCAGCAGTTACTCTAAAGGTGCGGATGAGCAGTTCTTC
TRBJ2-5,.,TRBV24-1,.,CATSDSGDTQQETQYF,TGTGCCACCAGTGATTCCGGGGACACCCAACAAGAGACCCAGTACTTC